This T cell receptor (beta chain) was documented in a study of T cells in Graves' hyperthyroidism and ophthalmopathy. Study results and limitations: A model built on 13 V-J features separated ophthalmopathy from stable hyperthyroidism.

Amplification of TCR beta CDR3 regions used RNA as the template. The primer set for the first-round RT-PCR of the TCR CDR3 was HTBI. A single record per CDR3 protein comes from TCRdb applying MiXCR to the multiplex PCR reads. This table has hundreds of thousands of distinct CDR3 sequences, approximately 44% appearing once. This clonotype was counted only a few times. Its antigen is still unknown. This CDR3 has 12 residues. Trimming removed 5 bases from V and 5 bases from J, with 12 bases in between. CDR1 and CDR2 from the germline V gene are DFQATT and SNEGSKA (reference sequence). Sequencing input: peripheral blood or thyroid tissue (not recorded which). The V gene is TRBV20-1, the J gene TRBJ2-5; a possible D gene is TRBD2 (5 bases). This receptor was obtained from a woman aged 18-30 years with Graves' hyperthyroidism. The CDR3 DNA follows: TGCAGTGCTCCACTAGACGGGGAGACCCAGTACTTC. Translating it yields CSAPLDGETQYF.